This record covers a single T cell receptor (beta chain). There is no known antigen for this receptor. Base qualities are not at hand, and no much larger clone is one base apart. The library was generated by the immunoSEQ multiplex PCR assay. For the multiplex PCR, a mixture combining 60 forward primers for TCR Vbeta segments and 13 reverse primers for TCR Jbeta segments was used. The CDR3 region of rearranged TCR beta genes was amplified from genomic DNA with a multiplex PCR assay. The amplified TCR beta libraries were sequenced on the Illumina HiSeq System as 87-base-pair reads. Under the source paper's analysis protocol: A later analysis tallied some 79 million unique TCR beta chains across the approximately 670 repertoires, and approximately 9.9 million of those chains were shared by two or more donors. Raw reads were error-corrected and collapsed into unique sequences with a nearest-neighbor algorithm that merged closely related sequences to remove PCR and sequencing errors. To assign V, D and J gene segments, CDR3 sequences were aligned to IMGT reference sequences. Each retained sequence needed at least a six-nucleotide match to both a V gene segment and a J gene segment. A rearrangement was called productive if the CDR3 had no stop codons and remained in frame with V and J, and every other rearrangement was called non-productive. Following IMGT convention, CDR3 was defined as the stretch from the second conserved V-encoded cysteine to the conserved J-encoded phenylalanine. Sequences without an unambiguous match to a single V gene segment were excluded from the earlier analysis of approximately 600 of the donors. An earlier analysis of fewer than 750 of the donors classified V segments as functional when productive rearrangements were above 56.7% and as segregating when the standard deviation between donors was above 5%. A statistical classification framework was built for diagnosing cytomegalovirus status from the catalog of TCR beta chain sequences. V and J gene assignment, in a later analysis, came from comparing TCR nucleotide sequences with IMGT/GENE-DB human TR gene sequences. In a later analysis, CDR3 sequences and most-parsimonious VDJ recombination scenarios were assigned using the TCRdist pipeline. In a later analysis, each TCR beta chain was defined by its CDR3 amino acid sequence together with its V-gene family, and reads without a unique V-gene family were excluded. As a way to deal with suspected cross-contamination and a sequencing artifact, a later analysis dropped approximately 590 nucleotide sequences that were highly shared and had low generation probability. In a later analysis, a clonal expansion index for each public chain was calculated from normalized within-repertoire ranks of inferred template counts. In a later analysis, generation probabilities were computed with a VDJ recombination model fitted to out-of-frame rearrangements, and the resulting probabilities were checked against IGoR. A later analysis scored TCR-TCR, TCR-HLA and TCR-CMV co-occurrence with hypergeometric tests, applying a repertoire-size bias correction to TCR pairs. In a later analysis, false discovery rates were estimated by permuting HLA or CMV assignments 20 times. In a later analysis, co-occurring TCRs were grouped using DBSCAN, with TCRdist sequence similarity added in when clustering inside HLA-allele-positive subsets. Co-occurrence clustering excluded repertoires with fewer than 30,000 or more than 120,000 public chains, plus five with anomalous nucleotide sharing. TCRdb stores this immuneACCESS table with in-frame sequences only. Part of the clones is absent; in the studies checked, under half of the shortfall reflects unresolved V genes, and no reason is known for the rest. V and J calls and clone size come straight from that table; D and trimming were deduced from the DNA. The sample data list over 90,000 clones, and around 82% of these were observed just once. The ten largest clones represent 10% of the sample.

This record comes from a study of cytomegalovirus exposure and HLA in healthy donors (TCRdb year 2017). With regard to the full study: In an earlier analysis of approximately 500 of the donors, about 270 Gb of sequence data and 90 million to 120 million unique TCR beta sequences from about 179 million T cells were reported. Approximately 300 gigabases of sequencing data and some 85 million unique TCR sequences were included in an early release covering about 620 HLA-typed donors. Of the roughly 430 genotyped donors, 65% to 90% fell in the genetic ancestry cluster associated with self-reported Caucasian donors. The aim of the study was to test whether cataloging public T cell receptors could identify signatures of past pathogen exposure. Using immunosequencing, the study profiled T cell repertoires from fewer than 700 subjects and related those repertoires to cytomegalovirus serostatus. A separate validation cohort of roughly 120 different subjects was used in addition to the 666-subject first cohort. To predict cytomegalovirus infection status, the study brought together high-throughput TCR immunosequencing, statistical association of individual TCRs with disease status, and machine learning. A later analysis re-analyzed previously published TCR beta repertoires from 500 to 700 donors and added high-resolution HLA genotyping to study TCR occurrence patterns. The later analysis used no new phenotypic data to find candidate immune exposures, relying instead on TCR beta sequences and their occurrence across donors. An earlier analysis of approximately 630 of the donors applied high-throughput TCR beta sequencing to assess whether each TCR beta V gene segment acted as functional or pseudogenic. Alongside the repertoire data, information on donor age, sex, ethnicity and CMV serostatus was compiled. Genome-wide SNP genotypes for about three fifths of the roughly 700 donors were used in a later genetic analysis, which treated that subset as a discovery cohort. Every repertoire in the discovery cohort had been generated on one and the same sequencing platform. HLA typing included class I and class II loci at four-digit resolution. Typing coverage differed by locus: A, B, C, DRB1 and DQB1 were typed in roughly 620-630 donors, DQA1 in about 500, DPA1 in some 610, and DPB1 in approximately 450. Because of strong linkage in the cohort, roughly five DR-DQ haplotypes were treated as single units for association and clustering. On average, 235,054 unique TCR beta nucleotide sequences were sequenced per donor among 398 genotyped donors of the cohort, with roughly 19% of those sequences being non-productive.

In total, just over 650 healthy bone marrow donors made up the cohort. All cohort members were sampled while nominally healthy, although unrecorded immune exposures were likely present. The donor tested CMV seropositive, placing the donor among the 290 or so seropositive members of the cohort. A peripheral blood sample was provided by each donor, and peripheral blood mononuclear cells were used for TCR beta sequencing. Genomic DNA was extracted from the blood cell samples with the Qiagen DNeasy Blood Extraction Kit. What the study reported, not specific to this receptor: While some public TCRs were present in many individuals, most TCR sequences turned up only very rarely across donors. In an earlier analysis of under 600 of the donors, most TCR beta V segments were observed in productive rearrangements about 87% or about 30% of the time, broadly matching IMGT annotations. Because counts were too low, around 18 rarely observed V segments, including chromosome 9 orphons, were left out of the earlier analysis of about 500 of the donors. Correlated functional status among segregating V segments might reflect linkage disequilibrium, but an unknown experimental factor could not be ruled out. Compared with equally common non-associated chains, HLA-associated TCR beta chains in a later analysis were more clonally expanded and had lower generation probabilities. V-gene and J-gene trimming of TCR beta chains was associated with a missense DCLRE1C variant in a later genetic analysis, and the association was replicated in an independent cohort. Strong co-occurrence of HLA alleles, especially DR and DQ, made assigning TCR associations to individual alleles difficult. Cytomegalovirus status was reported to be diagnosed by the classifier with high specificity and sensitivity in both the original and validation cohorts. The authors suggested that the approach could potentially be extended to other disease states and immunological phenotypes. In a later analysis, the rate of TCR association differed among HLA loci, with DRB1 alleles having the most associated TCRs and HLA-C alleles having the fewest. A later analysis associated 15,000 to 20,000 TCR beta sequences with specific HLA alleles at a false discovery rate of 0.05. Sequencing depth was assumed to be roughly uniform across donors in the presence/absence analyses, though that assumption may not hold. A later analysis found that most CMV-associated TCR beta chains appeared HLA-restricted, with HLA associations seemingly driven largely by CMV exposure. Immune exposure information for the cohort was limited to CMV serostatus. The sequencing pipeline was judged likely to have produced a cluster of highly shared sequence variants as a technical artifact. In vitro tests confirmed that a few of the cytomegalovirus-associated TCR beta chains recognize cytomegalovirus antigens. The study listed 150 to 200 TCR beta chains as associated with cytomegalovirus. A later analysis reported that several top co-occurrence clusters appeared linked to parvovirus B19, influenza, CMV and Epstein-Barr virus. Because HLA typing was missing for some donors at each locus, association tests included only the typed subset. This cohort had only TCR beta chains sequenced, and the lack of alpha or paired-chain data limited which features could be detected. In a later genetic analysis, fewer N-insertions in productive TCRs were reported among donors in an Asian-associated ancestry cluster than the roughly 700-donor mean. A further reported finding was that TCR beta sequences accurately predicted the HLA-A and HLA-B alleles for most subjects in the first cohort.

Sample: PBMCs. This clonotype originated in a woman aged 18-30 years in good health and CMV-seropositive.

The CDR3 region reads CASSLMLGQGTDTQYF. The sequenced DNA is TGTGCCAGCAGCTTAATGCTGGGACAGGGGACAGATACGCAGTATTTT. The rearranged chain carries TRBV7-6 and TRBJ2-3; 10 of the junction bases match TRBD1. Relative to germline, V is missing 2 bases and J is missing 3 bases, with 5 bases of the junction outside any gene match. Taken from cysteine to phenylalanine, the CDR3 has 16 residues. Only the CDR3 region is kept as DNA, spanning 48 bases read in frame from base 1. The germline V gene supplies CDR1 SGHVS and CDR2 FNYEAQ.